These 19 T cell receptor beta chains originate from one sample sequenced in a study of Ad26.COV2.S vaccination and SARS-CoV-2 variants. Sample treatment: some 20 received Ad26.COV2.S at low or high dose, single or two shots; several received placebo; per-sample allocation not given. Day 63 following the first vaccine or placebo injection was when the samples were taken. The repertoire was sequenced with immunoSEQ multiplex PCR; TCRdb's copy has only in-frame clones and lacks some. The sample has a few hundred thousand clones, around 91% seen once; the top ten hold roughly 4%. The starting material was peripheral blood, obtained in a trial of Ad26.COV2.S vaccine versus placebo. These receptors originate from a person between 18 and 60 years old who received the Ad26.COV2.S COVID-19 vaccine or a placebo.

The chain recombines TRBV7-9 with TRBJ1-2; 9 bases fit TRBD1. In germline, CDR1 is SEHNR, CDR2 FQNEAQ (reference sequence). Trimming at V came to 5 bases and at J to 4 bases, leaving 11 bases not matched to a gene. The CDR3 sequence is 16 residues long. The CDR3 sequence is CASSPRTGVLLYGYTF. The CDR3 DNA is TGTGCCAGCAGCCCACGGACAGGGGTGCTTCTCTATGGCTACACCTTC.

The chain has TRBV2 and TRBJ2-7; 8 bases line up with TRBD1. This CDR3 region has 16 residues. After removal of 5 bases from V and 3 bases from J, the junction contained 12 bases not matched to a gene. The germline V gene has CDR1 SNHLY and CDR2 FYNNEI. The CDR3 nucleotides are TGTGCCAGCAGTTCTCAAACAGGGGGTCAAAGCTACGAGCAGTACTTC. Encoded protein: CASSSQTGGQSYEQYF.

This clone showed up just once. Other DNA variants within this sample encode the same CDR3. The chain is built from TRBV28 and TRBJ2-5, with 7 bases identical to TRBD1. CDR3 size: 14 residues. After removal of 4 bases from V and 4 bases from J, the junction contained 6 bases not matched to a gene. Germline loops: CDR1 MDHEN, CDR2 SYDVKM. The CDR3 is CASSSDRDGETQYF. Here the CDR3 DNA reads TGTGCCAGCAGTTCCGACAGGGATGGAGAGACCCAGTACTTC.

The chain uses TRBV4-3 and TRBJ2-2; TRBD1 matches at 8 bases. The CDR3 totals 21 residues. Trimming took 0 bases from V and 0 from J; bases not matched to a gene: 15. CDR1 is LGHNA and CDR2 is YSLEER in the germline V gene. The chain's CDR3 is CASSQEGEGTGDLPNTGELFF. Here the CDR3 DNA reads TGCGCCAGCAGCCAAGAAGGAGAGGGGACAGGTGATTTACCGAACACCGGGGAGCTGTTTTTT.

This chain connects TRBV14 to TRBJ2-5, with D unclear. The CDR3 spans 15 residues. Germline CDR1 is SGHDN and CDR2 is FVKESK. The V end was cut by 2 bases, the J end by 5 bases, with 15 bases between. The CDR3 is CASSQTATILETQYF. The CDR3 coding sequence is TGTGCCAGCAGCCAAACGGCTACCATTTTGGAGACCCAGTACTTC.

The V gene is TRBV7-9, the J gene TRBJ2-3; no definite D call. The V gene lost 1 base and the J gene lost 1 base, with 9 bases spanning the gap. Germline CDR1 is SEHNR and CDR2 is FQNEAQ (reference sequence). CDR3 length: 15 residues. CDR3 residues: CASSLGPGGTDTQYF. In DNA form, the CDR3 reads TGTGCCAGCAGCTTAGGACCGGGTGGCACAGATACGCAGTATTTT.

The chain employs TRBV2 and TRBJ2-5; 7 nucleotides agree with TRBD1. The CDR3 is 14 residues long. In germline, CDR1 is SNHLY, CDR2 FYNNEI. V gave up 6 bases and J gave up 1 base; unmatched junction bases: 5. The CDR3 DNA reads as TGTGCCAGCAGATCCGGGACAGCCCAAGAGACCCAGTACTTC. As protein: CASRSGTAQETQYF.

J is TRBJ1-2 and V is TRBV6-6; 7 bases are a match to TRBD1. This CDR3 contains 15 residues. Germline V gene lookup returns CDR1 MNHNY and CDR2 SVGAGI (reference sequence). V dropped 5 bases and J dropped 0; count of bases not matched to a gene: 6. CDR3 loop: CASSPGQGANYGYTF. DNA of the CDR3: TGTGCCAGCAGTCCAGGCCAGGGGGCTAACTATGGCTACACCTTC.

V and J are TRBV6-2 or TRBV6-3 and TRBJ1-4; TRBD1 aligns across 9 bases. V lost 6 bases to trimming and J lost 8 bases; unmatched junction nucleotides: 10. Germline V CDR1 and CDR2: MNHEY, SVGEGT. CDR3 length: 15 amino acids. In DNA, the CDR3 is TGTGCCAGCAGCCCAGACAGGGGGGAATTCGAAAAACTGTTTTTT. Translating it yields CASSPDRGEFEKLFF.

The chain couples TRBV15 to TRBJ2-7, with 12 bases lining up with TRBD2. Germline lookup yields CDR1 LNHNV and CDR2 YYDKDF (reference sequence). CDR3 size: 15 residues. V shed 0 bases, J shed 8 bases, and the junction held 5 bases outside the gene matches. The CDR3: CATSRDLAGGPKQYF. The CDR3 nucleotides are TGTGCCACCAGCAGAGATCTAGCGGGAGGGCCCAAGCAGTACTTC.

The rearrangement uses TRBV6-1 and TRBJ2-5; D uncertain. This CDR3 contains 14 residues. Trimming took 2 bases from V and 2 from J, leaving 9 bases between them. CDR1 and CDR2 (germline): MNHNS, SASEGT. This chain's CDR3 is CASSEWSEQETQYF. In nucleotides, the CDR3 is TGTGCCAGCAGTGAATGGTCCGAACAAGAGACCCAGTACTTC.

In regard to this clone: The same CDR3 can be traced to other DNA sequences in this sample. The chain uses TRBV6-2 or TRBV6-3 and TRBJ2-7; no reliable D call. Trimming removed 2 bases at V and 0 bases at J, with 2 bases between. The CDR3 runs 12 residues. Germline V gene sequence: CDR1 MNHEY, CDR2 SVGEGT. As DNA, the CDR3 is TGTGCCAGCAGTTACAGCTCCTACGAGCAGTACTTC. Protein sequence: CASSYSSYEQYF.

The rearrangement links TRBV2 to TRBJ1-1, with 9 bases aligning to TRBD1. The ends lost 5 bases at V and 7 bases at J; junction bases unmatched: 5. CDR1 SNHLY and CDR2 FYNNEI come from the germline V gene. The CDR3 contains 13 residues. The CDR3 spells CASSKQGANEAFF. In DNA, the CDR3 is TGTGCCAGCAGTAAACAGGGGGCGAATGAAGCTTTCTTT.

This chain links TRBV5-6 with TRBJ2-2, with D perhaps TRBD2 (6 bases). The ends were cut back, 0 bases at V and 2 bases at J, with 11 bases in the middle. The germline gives CDR1 SGHDT, CDR2 YYEEEE. This CDR3 is 16 amino acids long. In nucleotides, the CDR3 is TGTGCCAGCAGCTTGGAAGGAGGGCCTAACACCGGGGAGCTGTTTTTT. Its protein product is CASSLEGGPNTGELFF.

The gene calls are TRBV19 and TRBJ1-4; weak D call: TRBD1 (5 bases). Per germline, CDR1 LNHDA and CDR2 SQIVND (reference sequence). CDR3 length: 16 residues. V was shortened by 6 bases and J by 2 bases, with 16 bases between the two germline ends. CDR3 amino acids: CASRNTRGRTNEKLFF. Here the CDR3 DNA reads TGTGCCAGTAGAAATACGCGGGGGAGGACTAATGAAAAACTGTTTTTT. The full variable domain, in which reference TRBV19 and TRBJ1-4 provide the parts outside the CDR3, is DGGITQSPKYLFRKEGQNVTLSCEQNLNHDAMYWYRQDPGQGLRLIYYSQIVNDFQKGDIAEGYSVSREKKESFPLTVTSAQKNPTAFYLCASRNTRGRTNEKLFFGSGTQLSVL.

This clone turned up a few times. J is TRBJ2-1 and V is TRBV19, with D possibly TRBD2 on 7 matching bases. V was shortened by 3 bases and J by 2 bases, with 14 bases between the two germline ends. The germline V gene has CDR1 LNHDA and CDR2 SQIVND (reference sequence). This CDR3 is built from 16 residues. This chain's CDR3 is CASSMGGGSTYNEQFF. CDR3 nucleotides: TGTGCCAGTAGTATGGGGGGGGGCTCAACCTACAATGAGCAGTTCTTC.

This rearrangement joins TRBV6-6 to TRBJ1-6, with D possibly being TRBD1 (6 bases). V was trimmed by 2 bases and J by 8 bases, leaving 10 bases between them. The CDR3 runs 14 residues. Germline V gives CDR1 MNHNY, CDR2 SVGAGI (reference sequence). The CDR3 protein is CASSYGPGDSPLHF. CDR3 coding DNA: TGTGCCAGCAGTTACGGGCCAGGGGATTCACCCCTCCACTTT.

The chain combines TRBV15 with TRBJ2-1; TRBD1 matches 11 bases. V gave up 1 base and J gave up 14 bases; unmatched junction bases: 7. This CDR3 contains 14 residues. Looked up from germline, CDR1 is LNHNV and CDR2 is YYDKDF (reference sequence). Written as DNA, the CDR3 is TGTGCCACCAGCAGAGTGGGGGGACAGGGGGTTGAGTTCTTC. Protein: CATSRVGGQGVEFF.

J is TRBJ1-3 and V is TRBV24-1; 7 bases agree with TRBD1. The length of the CDR3 is 14 residues. The J segment lost 7 bases and the V segment lost 9 bases, leaving 11 bases of the junction unmatched. In germline, CDR1 is KGHDR, CDR2 SFDVKD. The CDR3 spells CATDTIGGWNTIYF. Here the CDR3 DNA reads TGTGCCACCGATACGATAGGGGGCTGGAACACCATATATTTT.